Here is one T cell receptor (beta chain) with its context. Its antigen is not identified. This specimen belongs to a study of chemoradiotherapy in HPV16-positive cancers. TCRdb keeps only in-frame clones here, not all; method: immunoSEQ multiplex PCR. There are under 7,500 clones in the sample; about four fifths occur only once, and about 39% lies in the top ten. Germline lookup yields CDR1 MGHRA and CDR2 YSYEKL. Trimming pared 4 bases from V and 0 bases from J, leaving 11 bases between. This CDR3 contains 15 residues. Study results and limitations: Candidate HPV-specific clones and E7-related TCR motifs grew in tumor during treatment. The functional HPV-specific definition rests on just a couple of HPV16-positive patients.

The sequence came from a human donor with HPV-associated anogenital cancer. The specimen was obtained from a patient who underwent chemoradiotherapy. V and J are TRBV4-1 and TRBJ2-3, with a possible D match to TRBD1 (5 bases). The CDR3 loop is CASSPGQVSTDTQYF. As DNA, the CDR3 is TGCGCCAGCAGCCCAGGGCAGGTTAGCACAGATACGCAGTATTTT.